This T cell receptor beta chain was retrieved from a study of blood T cell repertoires in COVID-19. Background on the study: Italy, Spain and the United States were the sources of the convalescent and acute COVID-19 samples. PBMCs, B-cell-depleted T cells, or T cells were the source of the cDNA or gDNA that made up the material.

In the authors' methods: Researchers report that nucleated cell counts were estimated from reference gene primer amplification. Repertoires were generated with immunoSEQ multiplex PCR, while TCRdb's copy carries only in-frame clones and drops some. V, J and clone size were drawn from that table, and D and trimming were deduced from the DNA. The sample has 200,000 or so clones; 75% to 85% are singletons. V was clipped by 0 bases and J by 4 bases, with 10 bases between them. This CDR3 comprises 15 residues. The chain employs TRBV23-1 and TRBJ2-4; tentative D call: TRBD2 (6 bases). TRBV23-1 counts as an open reading frame of uncertain function. The sequenced sample consisted of peripheral blood. The TCR originated in a man aged 40-55 years who had recovered from COVID-19. CDR3 sequence (DNA): TGCGCCAGCAGTCAATCGGCGAGCGGGAAAAACATTCAGTACTTC. Amino acid sequence: CASSQSASGKNIQYF.